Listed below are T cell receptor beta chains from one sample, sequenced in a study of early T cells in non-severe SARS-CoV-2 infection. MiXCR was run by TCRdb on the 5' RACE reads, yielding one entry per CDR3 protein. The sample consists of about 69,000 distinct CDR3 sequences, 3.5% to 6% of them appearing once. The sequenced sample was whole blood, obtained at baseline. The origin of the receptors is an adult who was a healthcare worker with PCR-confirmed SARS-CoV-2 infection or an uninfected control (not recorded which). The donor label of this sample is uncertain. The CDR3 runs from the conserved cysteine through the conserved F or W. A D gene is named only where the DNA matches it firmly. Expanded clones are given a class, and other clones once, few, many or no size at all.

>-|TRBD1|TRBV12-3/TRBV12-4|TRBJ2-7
TGTGCCAGCAGTCCACAGGGGTTCGGCTACGAGCAGTACTTC
CASSPQGFGYEQYF
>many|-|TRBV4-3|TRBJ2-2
TGCGCCAGCAGCCAATACGCGGTAGGGGCGGAGACCGGGGAGCTGTTTTTT
CASSQYAVGAETGELFF
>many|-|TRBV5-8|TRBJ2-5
TGTGCCAGCAGGGCCGTGCCGGGAACCCAGTACTTC
CASRAVPGTQYF
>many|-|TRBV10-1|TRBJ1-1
TGCGCCAGCAGTGGCCTCACAGGGACCGAAGCTTTCTTT
CASSGLTGTEAFF
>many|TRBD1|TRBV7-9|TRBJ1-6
TGTGCCAGCAGTACTGGGACAGTTGATTCACCCCTCCACTTT
CASSTGTVDSPLHF
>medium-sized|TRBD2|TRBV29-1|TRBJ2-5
TGCAGCGTCGTTCCCCGACCGGGACTAGCGGGGGGATTACAAGAGACCCAGTACTTC
CSVVPRPGLAGGLQETQYF
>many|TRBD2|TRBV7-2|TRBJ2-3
TGTGCCAGCAGCTTAGCGGTGTGGCGGGGGGGCCCGCCAGATACGCAGTATTTT
CASSLAVWRGGPPDTQYF
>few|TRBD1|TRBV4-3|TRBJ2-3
TGCGCCAGCAGCCAAATGACAGGGACAAGTTCCACAGATACGCAGTATTTT
CASSQMTGTSSTDTQYF
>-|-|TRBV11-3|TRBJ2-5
TGTGCCAGCAGCCTAGGGGCTAGCCCCCAAGAGACCCAGTACTTC
CASSLGASPQETQYF
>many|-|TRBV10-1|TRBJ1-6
TGCGCCAGCCGTAGGGCCAGTAATTCACCCCTCCACTTT
CASRRASNSPLHF
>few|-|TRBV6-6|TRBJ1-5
TGTGCCAGCAGTTACTCGAGAGAACCCGGGGGCAATCAGCCCCAGCATTTT
CASSYSREPGGNQPQHF
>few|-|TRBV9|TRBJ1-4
TGTGCCAGCAGCGTAAGACCGGCAACTAATGAAAAACTGTTTTTT
CASSVRPATNEKLFF
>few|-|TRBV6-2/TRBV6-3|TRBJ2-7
TGTGCCAGCAGTTGGGCCCCGGGGGAGCGCGGTTACGAGCAGTACTTC
CASSWAPGERGYEQYF
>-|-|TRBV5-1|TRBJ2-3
TGCGCCAGCAGAAGGCCTACAGATACGCAGTATTTT
CASRRPTDTQYF
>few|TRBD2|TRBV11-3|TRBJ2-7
TGTGCCAGCAGCCGGACTAGCGGGGCCTACGAGCAGTACTTC
CASSRTSGAYEQYF
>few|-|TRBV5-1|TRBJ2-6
TGCGCCAGCATGGGGGGGCCCGGGGCCAACGTCCTGACTTTC
CASMGGPGANVLTF
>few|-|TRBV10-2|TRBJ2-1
TGCGCCAGCAGTGAACCCGGTCTGGAGAATGAGCAGTTCTTC
CASSEPGLENEQFF
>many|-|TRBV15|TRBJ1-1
TGTGCCACCAGCAGAGCCTATATGAACACTGAAGCTTTCTTT
CATSRAYMNTEAFF
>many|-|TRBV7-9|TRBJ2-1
TGTGCCAGCAGCTTAGAGGCACTCGATGAGCAGTTCTTC
CASSLEALDEQFF